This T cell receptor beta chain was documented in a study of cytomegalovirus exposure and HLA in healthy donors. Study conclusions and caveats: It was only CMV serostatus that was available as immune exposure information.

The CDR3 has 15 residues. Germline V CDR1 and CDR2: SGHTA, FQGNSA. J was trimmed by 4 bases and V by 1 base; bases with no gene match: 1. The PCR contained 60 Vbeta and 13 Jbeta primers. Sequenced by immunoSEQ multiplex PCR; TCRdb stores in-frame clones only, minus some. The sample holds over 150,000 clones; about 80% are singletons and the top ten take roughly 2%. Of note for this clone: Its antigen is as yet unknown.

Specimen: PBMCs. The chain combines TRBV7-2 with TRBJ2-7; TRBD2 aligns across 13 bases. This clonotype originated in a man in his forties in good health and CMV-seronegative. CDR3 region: CASSLGTSGSYEQYF. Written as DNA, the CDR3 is TGTGCCAGCAGCTTAGGGACTAGCGGGAGTTACGAGCAGTACTTC. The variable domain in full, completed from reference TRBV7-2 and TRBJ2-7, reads GAGVSQSPSNKVTEKGKDVELRCDPISGHTALYWYRQSLGQGLEFLIYFQGNSAPDKSGLPSDRFSAERTGGSVSTLTIQRTQQEDSAVYLCASSLGTSGSYEQYFGPGTRLTVT.